This entry lists 18 T cell receptor beta chains sequenced from one sample in a study of T cells in Graves' hyperthyroidism and ophthalmopathy. RNA transcripts were the template for amplifying TCR beta CDR3 regions. First-round RT-PCR of the TCR CDR3 relied on the HTBI primer set. TCRdb fed the multiplex PCR reads into MiXCR, producing one record per CDR3 protein. The sample has approximately 640,000 distinct CDR3 sequences; 15% to 20% are singletons. The sequencing input was blood. Receptors were obtained from a man aged 45 to 65 with Graves' hyperthyroidism.

This clonotype was detected only a few times. The chain joins TRBV5-1 to TRBJ1-1, with D unclear. Germline CDR1 SGHRS, CDR2 YFSETQ. The CDR3 contains 14 residues. V was trimmed by 3 bases and J by 0 bases, leaving 9 bases between them. As DNA, the CDR3 is TGCGCCAGCAGCTCGCAGCCCATGAACACTGAAGCTTTCTTT. Translating it yields CASSSQPMNTEAFF.

There are many counts of this clonotype. V usage is TRBV19 and J usage is TRBJ2-3; 11 bases are shared with TRBD2. The germline gives CDR1 LNHDA, CDR2 SQIVND (reference sequence). Trimming took 4 bases from V and 2 from J; bases not matched to a gene: 8. The CDR3 is 17 amino acids. CDR3 loop: CASSTIKLAGVTDTQYF. DNA of the CDR3: TGTGCCAGTAGTACCATTAAACTAGCGGGAGTCACAGATACGCAGTATTTT.

This clonotype has a count of ten or more. The chain joins TRBV2 to TRBJ2-2, with D possibly being TRBD1 (5 bases). From germline, CDR1 is SNHLY and CDR2 FYNNEI. The CDR3 totals 18 residues. Between the trimmed V and J ends, which lost 2 bases and 1 base, there was a span of 17 bases. In DNA, the CDR3 is TGTGCCAGCAGTGAATCCCTCGGACGCCAGGGGAACACCGGGGAGCTGTTTTTT. Protein sequence: CASSESLGRQGNTGELFF.

This clonotype appeared many times. The chain is built from TRBV2 and TRBJ2-1; D unresolved. There are 14 residues in the CDR3. Germline V lookup: CDR1 SNHLY, CDR2 FYNNEI. Trimming took off 4 bases at V and 3 bases at J, with 10 bases between the two ends. CDR3: CASSGPLNYNEQFF. The CDR3, as DNA: TGTGCCAGCAGTGGTCCGCTAAACTACAATGAGCAGTTCTTC.

This clonotype was seen repeatedly, ten times or more. V and J are TRBV7-2 and TRBJ2-7; D not resolved. The CDR3 runs 15 residues. Germline V lookup: CDR1 SGHTA, CDR2 FQGNSA. V shed 5 bases and J shed 2 bases, with 16 bases lying between them. The DNA for the CDR3 is TGTGCCAGCAGCCTAGACTCAATGCGGCCCTACGAGCAGTACTTC. This gives the protein CASSLDSMRPYEQYF.

About this clonotype: At one end, the junction sequence differs from germline, possibly due to a read error. The chain recombines TRBV28 with TRBJ2-6, with D possibly being TRBD1 or TRBD2 (6 bases each). Germline V gene sequence: CDR1 MDHEN, CDR2 SYDVKM. The CDR3 has 15 residues. In nucleotides, the CDR3 is TGTACCAGCACCCCCGGGGGCTCTGGGGCCAACGCCCTGACTTTC. Encoded protein: CTSTPGGSGANALTF.

This clonotype was picked up many times. The CDR3 here is CASSSPGGNTGELFF. In DNA, the CDR3 is TGTGCCAGCAGTTCCCCAGGGGGGAACACCGGGGAGCTGTTTTTT. The V gene is TRBV28, the J gene TRBJ2-2; 7 bases map to TRBD1. The CDR3 runs to 15 residues. The V gene's germline CDR1 is MDHEN and CDR2 SYDVKM. V trimming: 4 bases; J trimming: 1 base; junction bases outside the gene matches: 3.

This clonotype has at least ten counts. The rearrangement links TRBV6-5 to TRBJ1-1, with D perhaps matching TRBD1 (5 bases). Germline assignment: CDR1 MNHEY and CDR2 SVGAGI. The CDR3 is 13 residues long. Trimming stripped 0 bases from V and 10 bases from J, with 12 bases between. This CDR3 reads CASSYSRAGGAFF. The CDR3 nucleotides are TGTGCCAGCAGTTACTCACGGGCTGGGGGAGCTTTCTTT.

Many counts were recorded for this clonotype. This chain joins TRBV5-1 and TRBJ2-7; no clear D gene. Trimming stripped 5 bases from V and 3 bases from J, with 12 bases between. The CDR3 totals 13 residues. Germline loops: CDR1 SGHRS, CDR2 YFSETQ. This CDR3 reads CASSPGFNYEQYF. The CDR3 DNA reads as TGCGCCAGCAGTCCTGGATTCAACTACGAGCAGTACTTC.

This clonotype has just a few counts. The V and J genes are TRBV13 and TRBJ2-1, with 8 bases matching TRBD2. Germline assignment: CDR1 PRHDT and CDR2 FYEKMQ (reference sequence). The junction had 8 bases not matched to a gene; V was cut back by 4 bases and J by 6 bases. This CDR3 is built from 15 residues. The DNA for the CDR3 is TGTGCCAGCAGCTCCCGGGATAGCGGGATCAATGAGCAGTTCTTC. Its protein is CASSSRDSGINEQFF. Looking up the rest from reference TRBV13 and TRBJ2-1 gives the full variable domain: AAGVIQSPRHLIKEKRETATLKCYPIPRHDTVYWYQQGPGQDPQFLISFYEKMQSDKGSIPDRFSAQQFSDYHSELNMSSLELGDSALYFCASSSRDSGINEQFFGPGTRLTVL.

V and J are TRBV19 and TRBJ2-3; D perhaps matches TRBD2 (6 bases). The germline V and J ends were trimmed by 10 bases and 3 bases, with 14 bases remaining between them. Germline CDR1 and CDR2: LNHDA and SQIVND (reference sequence). The CDR3 sequence is 13 residues long. The CDR3 region is CATKNGGTDTQYF. Written as DNA, the CDR3 is TGTGCCACCAAAAACGGAGGGACAGATACGCAGTATTTT. Complete variable domain (other parts from reference TRBV19 and TRBJ2-3): DGGITQSPKYLFRKEGQNVTLSCEQNLNHDAMYWYRQDPGQGLRLIYYSQIVNDFQKGDIAEGYSVSREKKESFPLTVTSAQKNPTAFYLCATKNGGTDTQYFGPGTRLTVL.

This clonotype was recorded at least ten times. The CDR3 bases are TGCAGCGTGGACACCGGGACAACCTACGAGCAGTACTTC. Amino acids: CSVDTGTTYEQYF. The chain links TRBV29-1 to TRBJ2-7, with D possibly being TRBD1 (6 bases). The length of the CDR3 is 13 residues. Trimming removed 6 bases at V and 2 bases at J, with 14 bases between. Germline-derived CDR1 and CDR2 are SQVTM and ANQGSEA.

The table lists this clonotype with a few counts. The J gene is TRBJ2-3, the V gene TRBV29-1; TRBD2 agrees at 9 bases. Losses at the gene ends were 0 bases for V and 1 base for J; bases not matched to a gene: 5. The germline V gene encodes CDR1 SQVTM and CDR2 ANQGSEA. CDR3 length: 16 amino acids. CDR3 region: CSVEDRAGGGTDTQYF. The CDR3 coding sequence is TGCAGCGTTGAAGATCGGGCGGGAGGGGGCACAGATACGCAGTATTTT.

At least ten counts were recorded for this clonotype. The rearrangement uses TRBV29-1 and TRBJ2-1; D tentatively fits TRBD1 or TRBD2 (6 bases each). Germline V lookup: CDR1 SQVTM, CDR2 ANQGSEA. This CDR3 contains 14 residues. The V gene lost 4 bases and the J gene lost 6 bases, with 16 bases spanning the gap. The CDR3 nucleotides are TGCAGCGTTGTGGTGGGGGGCGCAGGCAATGAGCAGTTCTTC. It yields the protein CSVVVGGAGNEQFF.

This clonotype was detected a few times. In DNA, the CDR3 is TGCAGTGCTAGAGTGAGTTGGAGGGGCAGAACTAGCAATCAGCCCCAGCATTTT. Protein product: CSARVSWRGRTSNQPQHF. This sequence joins TRBV20-1 and TRBJ1-5; D is perhaps TRBD1 (5 bases). With 1 base removed from V and 0 bases from J, the gap between germline ends came to 19 bases. The CDR3 covers 18 residues. Germline V gives CDR1 DFQATT, CDR2 SNEGSKA (reference sequence).

Of note for this clonotype: Since a much larger clone is just one base distant, this may be a read error. The CDR3, as DNA: TGTGCCCGCAGTTTGAAGGGTAATAAAGAGACCCAGTACTTC. This sequence encodes CARSLKGNKETQYF. This chain joins TRBV27 and TRBJ2-5; D uncertain. This CDR3 is 14 amino acids long. CDR1 is MNHEY and CDR2 is SMNVEV in the germline V gene (reference sequence).

This chain uses TRBV7-8 with TRBJ2-1; the match to TRBD2 covers 7 bases. This CDR3 comprises 14 residues. The V gene end was trimmed by 6 bases and the J gene end by 6 bases; junction bases not matched to a gene: 8. Germline CDR1 and CDR2: SGHVS and FQNEAQ. The CDR3 DNA sequence: TGTGCCAGCAGGCGGCTATCGGGAGGCAATGAGCAGTTCTTC. It codes for CASRRLSGGNEQFF.

Notes on this clonotype: Germline and junction disagree at one end, which may indicate a read error. This rearrangement joins TRBV7-9 to TRBJ2-1; D gene unclear. Germline loops: CDR1 SEHNR, CDR2 FQNEAQ (reference sequence). The length of the CDR3 is 12 residues. The DNA of the CDR3 is TGTGCCAGCAGCTTAGGACAAAATGAGCAGCTCTTC. It translates to CASSLGQNEQLF.